This entry lists 7 T cell receptor beta chains sequenced from one sample in a study of control samples from healthy donors and cancer patients. Method: immunoSEQ multiplex PCR; TCRdb's copy keeps in-frame clones and lacks some. The sample lists roughly 120,000 clones, approximately 95% seen once, with approximately 4% in the top ten. Sample: blood. The receptor source for this set is a man younger than 45 in good health.

This chain joins TRBV27 and TRBJ2-1; the D is unclear. V was pared by 8 bases and J by 0 bases, with 14 bases between. Per germline, CDR1 MNHEY and CDR2 SMNVEV (reference sequence). The CDR3 runs to 15 residues. The CDR3 loop is CASRPTSSSYNEQFF. The CDR3 DNA reads as TGTGCCAGCCGTCCAACTTCAAGCTCCTACAATGAGCAGTTCTTC.

The chain uses TRBV2 and TRBJ1-5, with D tentatively TRBD1 (5 bases). CDR3 length: 16 residues. V lost 7 bases to trimming and J lost 2 bases, with 18 bases between them. CDR1 is SNHLY and CDR2 is FYNNEI in the germline V gene. Here the CDR3 reads CASTAKGQGGNQPQHF. For the CDR3, the DNA is TGTGCCAGCACAGCCAAAGGGCAGGGCGGCAATCAGCCCCAGCATTTT.

The V gene is TRBV27, the J gene TRBJ2-3; unclear D gene. CDR3 size: 12 residues. Germline CDR1 MNHEY, CDR2 SMNVEV (reference sequence). Trimming took off 5 bases at V and 2 bases at J, with 5 bases between the two ends. The CDR3 DNA follows: TGTGCCAGCAGTCCCTACACAGATACGCAGTATTTT. Translating it yields CASSPYTDTQYF.

The rearrangement uses TRBV9 and TRBJ2-1; D is unresolved. The CDR3 is 17 residues long. Germline V gene sequence: CDR1 SGDLS, CDR2 YYNGEE. V shed 0 bases and J shed 0 bases, with 13 bases lying between them. CDR3 coding DNA: TGTGCCAGCAGCGTAGAAGTGGGAAGACGCTCCTACAATGAGCAGTTCTTC. Translated, it gives CASSVEVGRRSYNEQFF.

This chain joins TRBV30 and TRBJ2-5, with D perhaps given as TRBD1 or TRBD2 (5 bases each). Trimming took off 4 bases at V and 3 bases at J, with 15 bases between the two ends. CDR3 size: 14 residues. Per germline, CDR1 GTSNPN and CDR2 SVGIG (reference sequence). The CDR3 region has the DNA TGTGCCTGGACCAGGGACGGTGTGAAAGAGACCCAGTACTTC. Translation: CAWTRDGVKETQYF.

The rearrangement uses TRBV9 and TRBJ1-2, with D uncertain. Trimming removed 4 bases at V and 0 bases at J, with 13 bases between. Germline V gene lookup returns CDR1 SGDLS and CDR2 YYNGEE. The CDR3 sequence is 15 residues long. The CDR3 protein is CASSLTVSPNYGYTF. The CDR3 DNA reads as TGTGCCAGCAGCCTTACGGTCAGTCCTAACTATGGCTACACCTTC.

V is TRBV7-2 and J is TRBJ2-5; D is perhaps TRBD1 or TRBD2 (5 bases each). Germline CDR1 and CDR2: SGHTA and FQGNSA. CDR3 size: 14 residues. V lost 3 bases, J lost 4 bases, and 12 bases lay in between. The DNA of the CDR3 is TGTGCCAGCAGCTTCGGGGCGCTCACAGAGACCCAGTACTTC. Translated: CASSFGALTETQYF.